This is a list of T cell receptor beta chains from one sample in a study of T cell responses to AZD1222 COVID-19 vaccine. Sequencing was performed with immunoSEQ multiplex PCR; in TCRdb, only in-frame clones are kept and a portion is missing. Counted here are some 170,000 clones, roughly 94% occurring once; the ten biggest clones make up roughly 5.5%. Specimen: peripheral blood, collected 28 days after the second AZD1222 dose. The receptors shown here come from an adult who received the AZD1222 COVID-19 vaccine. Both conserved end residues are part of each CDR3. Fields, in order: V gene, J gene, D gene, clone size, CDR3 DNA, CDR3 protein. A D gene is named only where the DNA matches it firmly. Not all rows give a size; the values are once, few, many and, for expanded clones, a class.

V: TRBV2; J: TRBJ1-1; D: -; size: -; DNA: TGTGCCACCGGTCGGGAGAACACTGAAGCTTTCTTT; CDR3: CATGRENTEAFF
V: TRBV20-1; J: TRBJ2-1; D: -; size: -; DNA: TGCAGTGCTAGAAAGGTTAATGAGCAGTTCTTC; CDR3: CSARKVNEQFF
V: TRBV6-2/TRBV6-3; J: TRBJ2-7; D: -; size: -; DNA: TGTGCCAGCAGTACAGGGAACGAGCAGTACTTC; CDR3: CASSTGNEQYF
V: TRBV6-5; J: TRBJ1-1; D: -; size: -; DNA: TGTGCCAGCAGGAGGGGGGGGAACACTGAAGCTTTCTTT; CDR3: CASRRGGNTEAFF
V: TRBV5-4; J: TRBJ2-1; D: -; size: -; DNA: TGTGCCAGCAGCGATCGGACAGCACATGAGCAGTTCTTC; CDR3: CASSDRTAHEQFF
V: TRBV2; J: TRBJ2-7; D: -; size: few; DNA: TGTGCCAGCAGAGAACAGGGCGACGAGCAGTACTTC; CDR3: CASREQGDEQYF
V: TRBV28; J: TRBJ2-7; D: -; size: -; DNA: TGTGCCAGCAGGACACAGGGGAGGTCCTACGAGCAGTACTTC; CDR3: CASRTQGRSYEQYF
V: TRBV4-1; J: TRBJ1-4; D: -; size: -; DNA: TGCGCCAGCAGCCTAAGGGAAATTTCTAATGAAAAACTGTTTTTT; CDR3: CASSLREISNEKLFF
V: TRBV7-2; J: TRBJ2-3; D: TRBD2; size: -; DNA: TGTGCCAGCAGTCCGGGCAGCGGGGTGGCAGATACGCAGTATTTT; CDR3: CASSPGSGVADTQYF
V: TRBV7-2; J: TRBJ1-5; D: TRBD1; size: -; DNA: TGTGCCAGCAGCTTCACTTCAGGGGGGACCCAGCATTTT; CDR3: CASSFTSGGTQHF
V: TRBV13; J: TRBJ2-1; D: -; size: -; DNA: TGTGCCAGCAGCTTAGGCTGGCTAGGGGGGGAGGACGGGCAGTTCTTC; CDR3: CASSLGWLGGEDGQFF
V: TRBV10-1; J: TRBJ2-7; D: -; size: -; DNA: TGCGCCAGGCATCCGTCATCAGGGGCAAGTGAATACGAGCAGTACTTC; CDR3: CARHPSSGASEYEQYF
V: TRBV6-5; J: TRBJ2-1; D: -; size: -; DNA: TGTGCCAGCAGTAGCGCGGGCAAATACAATGAGCAGTTCTTC; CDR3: CASSSAGKYNEQFF
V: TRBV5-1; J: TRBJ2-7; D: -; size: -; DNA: TGCGCCAGCAGCGATACGACTAGAGGGAACTCCTACGAGCAGTACTTC; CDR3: CASSDTTRGNSYEQYF
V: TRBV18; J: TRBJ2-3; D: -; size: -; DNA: TGTGCCAGCTCACCCTACCCCACAGAAAGGGATACGCAGTATTTT; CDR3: CASSPYPTERDTQYF
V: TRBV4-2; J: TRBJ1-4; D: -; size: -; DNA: TGTGCCAGCAGCCAAGATTACGGTCCGGTTGAAAAACTGTTTTTT; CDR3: CASSQDYGPVEKLFF